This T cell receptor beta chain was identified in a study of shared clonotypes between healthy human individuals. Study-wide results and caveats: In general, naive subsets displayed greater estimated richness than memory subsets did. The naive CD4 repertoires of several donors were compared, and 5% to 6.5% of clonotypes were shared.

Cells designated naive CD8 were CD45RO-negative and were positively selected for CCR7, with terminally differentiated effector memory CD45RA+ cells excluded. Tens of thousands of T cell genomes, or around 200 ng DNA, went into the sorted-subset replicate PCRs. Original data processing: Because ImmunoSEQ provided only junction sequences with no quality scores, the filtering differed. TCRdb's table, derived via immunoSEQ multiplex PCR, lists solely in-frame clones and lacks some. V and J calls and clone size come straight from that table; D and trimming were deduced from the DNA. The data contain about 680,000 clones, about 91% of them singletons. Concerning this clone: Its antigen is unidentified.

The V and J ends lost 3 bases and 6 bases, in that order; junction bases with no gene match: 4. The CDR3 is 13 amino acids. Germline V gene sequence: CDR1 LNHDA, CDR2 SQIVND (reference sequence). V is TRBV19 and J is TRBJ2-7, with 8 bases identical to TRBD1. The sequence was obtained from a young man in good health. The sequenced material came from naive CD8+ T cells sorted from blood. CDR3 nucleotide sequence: TGTGCCAGTAGTATGACAACAGGGGGCGAGCAGTACTTC. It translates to CASSMTTGGEQYF.